The text below deals with one TCR beta chain. Its specificity is not known. Unique molecular identifiers were present in the TCR beta cDNA libraries. TCRdb recomputed calls from the PCR reads with MiXCR, one row per CDR3 protein. The sample records hundreds of thousands of distinct CDR3 sequences, approximately 53% being singletons. From germline, CDR1 is SQVTM and CDR2 ANQGSEA. J gave up 5 bases and V 7 bases, and 9 bases lay outside the gene matches. The CDR3 runs 14 residues. The sample comes from a study of post-analysis software for immune sequencing data. Study-wide points: F measure grouped same-batch samples tightly together. A handful of TRBV segments (TRBV5-6, TRBV5-1 and TRBV20-1 among them) occurred more frequently in patients than in controls.

The specimen sequenced was blood. This receptor was taken from a girl between 5 and 17 years old with multiple sclerosis. The genes are TRBV29-1 and TRBJ2-1; TRBD1 aligns across 9 bases. The CDR3 protein is CSAIPGQGNNEQFF. Written as DNA, the CDR3 is TGCAGCGCTATCCCGGGACAGGGAAACAATGAGCAGTTCTTC.